The rows below give T cell receptor beta chains drawn from one sample of a study of vaccination effects on CD4 cells after COVID-19. Sequencing was performed with immunoSEQ multiplex PCR; in TCRdb, only in-frame clones are kept and a portion is missing. The sample yields tens of thousands of clones, about 74% seen once. These receptors have no known antigen. The sample here was CD4+ T cells from PBMCs cultured without peptide, taken before COVID-19 vaccination. These receptors were taken from a human donor who received a COVID-19 vaccine. CDR3s include the opening cysteine and the closing phenylalanine or tryptophan. A D gene is named only where the DNA matches it firmly. For some rows the clone size is stated as once, few or many, or as a class when expanded; others skip it.

size	D	J	V	DNA	CDR3
once	NA	TRBJ2-3	TRBV7-2	TGTGCCAGCAGCCTCTACTCTAGCACAGATACGCAGTATTTT	CASSLYSSTDTQYF
NA	NA	TRBJ1-2	TRBV6-5	TGTGCCAGCAGTTACACACTTACTAACTATGGCTACACCTTC	CASSYTLTNYGYTF
NA	TRBD1	TRBJ2-3	TRBV6-6	TGTGCCAGCAGAAAACCGGGACAGGGGGTTTCAGATACGCAGTATTTT	CASRKPGQGVSDTQYF
NA	NA	TRBJ1-6	TRBV4-3	TGCGCCAGCAGCCGAGACAGGCCCAGCTCCTATAATTCACCCCTCCACTTT	CASSRDRPSSYNSPLHF
few	NA	TRBJ1-3	TRBV7-2	TGTGCCAGCAGCTTAGGGGGGGCCTCTGGAAACACCATATATTTT	CASSLGGASGNTIYF
NA	TRBD1	TRBJ2-1	TRBV14	TGTGCCAGCAGCCAACGAATGACAGGGGCCAATGAGCAGTTCTTC	CASSQRMTGANEQFF
NA	NA	TRBJ1-5	TRBV19	TGTGCCAGTAGTATGGACGTTAAGGGGGATCAGCCCCAGCATTTT	CASSMDVKGDQPQHF
few	NA	TRBJ2-2	TRBV7-8	TGTGCCAGCAGACCAATTTTGGGGCAGTGGGCGGGCACCGGGGAGCTGTTTTTT	CASRPILGQWAGTGELFF
NA	NA	TRBJ2-4	TRBV7-9	TGTGCCAGCAGCTTAGCTGGGATTCAGGCCAAAAACATTCAGTACTTC	CASSLAGIQAKNIQYF
few	TRBD1	TRBJ1-6	TRBV2	TGTGCCAGCAGGGGGACAGCAGCCAATTCACCCCTCCACTTT	CASRGTAANSPLHF
few	NA	TRBJ2-2	TRBV5-1	TGCGCCAGCAGCGGGGACGTCGGGGAGCTGTTTTTT	CASSGDVGELFF
once	NA	TRBJ1-2	TRBV19	TGTGCCAGTAGGATAACAGGGTCCGACTATGGCTACACCTTC	CASRITGSDYGYTF
NA	NA	TRBJ2-3	TRBV5-1	TGCGCCAGCAGCTTGGAAATGGTTGGGACTAGCACAGATACGCAGTATTTT	CASSLEMVGTSTDTQYF
NA	TRBD1	TRBJ1-3	TRBV5-1	TGCGCCAGCAGCCCTACACCGACAGGGGGGTTTGGAAACACCATATATTTT	CASSPTPTGGFGNTIYF
NA	NA	TRBJ2-3	TRBV5-6	TGTGCCAGCAGCTTGCCAGGGATAATAACAGATACGCAGTATTTT	CASSLPGIITDTQYF
few	TRBD1	TRBJ1-4	TRBV28	TGTGCCAGCAGCGATGGAGGGGGCGGGGGTGTCGAAAAACTGTTTTTT	CASSDGGGGGVEKLFF
once	TRBD1	TRBJ2-3	TRBV24-1	TGTGCCACCAGTGATTTAGGGACAGGGGCTTCGACAGATACGCAGTATTTT	CATSDLGTGASTDTQYF
NA	NA	TRBJ1-5	TRBV2	TGTGCCAGCAGTAGGGCAGATAGCAATCAGCCCCAGCATTTT	CASSRADSNQPQHF
NA	NA	TRBJ1-1	TRBV10-1	TGCGCCAGCAGGGAGGACGGCAACACTGAAGCTTTCTTT	CASREDGNTEAFF
NA	NA	TRBJ2-5	TRBV29-1	TGCAGCGTTGAGGGGCTCGGAGAGACCCAGTACTTC	CSVEGLGETQYF
few	NA	TRBJ1-4	TRBV2	TGTGCCAGCACGGGTCGGCCTGTCAATGAAAAACTGTTTTTT	CASTGRPVNEKLFF
NA	TRBD1	TRBJ2-2	TRBV18	TGTGCCAGCTCACCGAAGACAGGGGGTAACACCGGGGAGCTGTTTTTT	CASSPKTGGNTGELFF
NA	NA	TRBJ2-6	TRBV5-1	TGCGCCAGCAGCCTGGACAGCATGGGGCCCAACGTCCTGACTTTC	CASSLDSMGPNVLTF
few	NA	TRBJ1-2	TRBV19	TGTGCCAACACAGGGTCTCCGGACGCTGGCTACACCTTC	CANTGSPDAGYTF
NA	NA	TRBJ2-5	TRBV2	TGTGCCAGCAGTCGAGCCCTCCAAGAGACCCAGTACTTC	CASSRALQETQYF
NA	NA	TRBJ1-2	TRBV7-8	TGTGCCAGCAGCTTTACTGATTACTATGGCTACACCTTC	CASSFTDYYGYTF
once	NA	TRBJ2-5	TRBV5-4	TGTGCCAGCAGCTTGGACTCCGGGGGTGCTGGGGCCCAGTACTTC	CASSLDSGGAGAQYF
once	TRBD1	TRBJ2-3	TRBV6-4	TGTGCCAGCAGCCAAGAACGGGACAGGGAGCAGTATTTT	CASSQERDREQYF
NA	NA	TRBJ2-5	TRBV6-5	TGTGCCAGCAGTTCCCCTGGAAGGGGGGAGACCCAGTACTTC	CASSSPGRGETQYF
NA	NA	TRBJ2-1	TRBV29-1	TGCAGCGTTGGACGGACAGATGACAATGAGCAGTTCTTC	CSVGRTDDNEQFF
few	NA	TRBJ1-1	TRBV6-2/TRBV6-3	TGTGCCAGCACTTACGTAATGAACACTGAAGCTTTCTTT	CASTYVMNTEAFF
NA	TRBD1	TRBJ2-2	TRBV6-5	TGTGCCAGCAGTTCGGGACAGGCCTACACCGGGGAGCTGTTTTTT	CASSSGQAYTGELFF
few	TRBD1	TRBJ2-2	TRBV6-6	TGTGCCAGCAGTTACGGACAGGGACTCACCGGGGAGCTGTTTTTT	CASSYGQGLTGELFF
NA	TRBD1	TRBJ2-2	TRBV6-5	TGTGCCAGCAGCAATGACAGGGTCGATACCGGGGAGCTGTTTTTT	CASSNDRVDTGELFF
NA	NA	TRBJ2-5	TRBV7-8	TGTGCCAGCAGCTTAGCGGTGATCAAAGAGACCCAGTACTTC	CASSLAVIKETQYF
NA	NA	TRBJ1-6	TRBV3-1/TRBV3-2	TGTGCCAGCAGCCAATTGGGCGGACGATCCTATAATTCACCCCTCCACTTT	CASSQLGGRSYNSPLHF
NA	NA	TRBJ1-3	TRBV18	TGTGCCAGCTCACCCCAGGGGAGTGGAAACACCATATATTTT	CASSPQGSGNTIYF
NA	TRBD2	TRBJ2-1	TRBV12-5	TGTGCTAGTGGTTTGGTACCCGATGGGCTAGCGGGGGGGACTGAGCAGTTCTTC	CASGLVPDGLAGGTEQFF
once	TRBD1	TRBJ1-1	TRBV4-3	TGCGCCAGCAGCCTGGACCGGGACAGGGTTGACACTGAAGCTTTCTTT	CASSLDRDRVDTEAFF
many	NA	TRBJ1-6	TRBV19	TGTGCCAGCAAACGCGGCGGTGAGGGAAATTCACCCCTCCACTTT	CASKRGGEGNSPLHF
NA	TRBD1	TRBJ1-1	TRBV7-2	TGTGCCAGCAGCATACAACAGGGGGGGAACACTGAAGCTTTCTTT	CASSIQQGGNTEAFF
NA	TRBD1	TRBJ1-2	TRBV5-6	TGTGCCAGCAGGTTGACAGGGGGCTTAGGCTACACCTTC	CASRLTGGLGYTF
once	NA	TRBJ1-2	TRBV6-2/TRBV6-3	TGTGCCAGCAGTCCCGACACTACCTATGGCTACACCTTC	CASSPDTTYGYTF
NA	TRBD1	TRBJ1-4	TRBV10-3	TGTGCCATCAGTGGGACAGGGAAGAGTGAAAAACTGTTTTTT	CAISGTGKSEKLFF
NA	NA	TRBJ2-5	TRBV2	TGTGCCAGCATGACTTACCCGCAAGAGACCCAGTACTTC	CASMTYPQETQYF
NA	NA	TRBJ2-3	TRBV10-3	TGTGCCATCAGTGACAAGGACGTGAGCACAGATACGCAGTATTTT	CAISDKDVSTDTQYF
NA	NA	TRBJ2-1	TRBV10-2	TGCGCCAGCAGAGTTAGACAAGTTAGCTCCTATCTGGCTAGCTCCTACAATGAGCAGTTCTTC	CASRVRQVSSYLASSYNEQFF
few	NA	TRBJ1-3	TRBV10-1	TGCGCCAGCTTCGAGTCAGGGAATAGTTTT	CASFESGNSF
NA	TRBD1	TRBJ1-5	TRBV7-2	TGTGCCAGCAGCTACGGACAGGGGGGTCAGCCCCAGCATTTT	CASSYGQGGQPQHF
NA	NA	TRBJ2-5	TRBV5-1	TGCGCCAGCAGCTTGGCCGCGCTCAAGCCGGGGCAAGAGACCCAGTACTTC	CASSLAALKPGQETQYF
NA	NA	TRBJ1-4	TRBV19	TGTGCCAGTAGTATCCGCCAGGAGCTGGCTAATGAAAAACTGTTTTTT	CASSIRQELANEKLFF
NA	NA	TRBJ1-2	TRBV7-8	TGTGCCAGCAGCTTAATAATGGGTTCTAACTATGGCTACACCTTC	CASSLIMGSNYGYTF